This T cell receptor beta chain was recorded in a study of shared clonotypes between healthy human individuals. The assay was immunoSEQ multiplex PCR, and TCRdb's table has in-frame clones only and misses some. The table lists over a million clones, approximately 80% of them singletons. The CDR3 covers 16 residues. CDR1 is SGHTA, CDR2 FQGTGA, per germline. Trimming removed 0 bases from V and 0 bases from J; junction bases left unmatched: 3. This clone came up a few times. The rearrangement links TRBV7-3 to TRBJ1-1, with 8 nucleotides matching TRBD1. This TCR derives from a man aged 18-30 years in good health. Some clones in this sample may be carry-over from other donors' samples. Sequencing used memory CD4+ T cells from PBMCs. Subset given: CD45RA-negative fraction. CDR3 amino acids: CASSLTQGAMNTEAFF. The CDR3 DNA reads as TGTGCCAGCAGCTTAACGCAGGGGGCGATGAACACTGAAGCTTTCTTT.